This TCR beta chain is from a study of metastatic and nonmetastatic thyroid tumors. Study findings and constraints: TCR beta diversity was reportedly significantly higher in malignant thyroid tumors than benign nodules, in blood and tumor.

V shed 2 bases, J shed 5 bases, and the junction held 5 bases outside the gene matches. CDR3 size: 15 residues. The germline V gene has CDR1 SGHNT and CDR2 YYREEE (reference sequence). MiXCR was used by TCRdb to re-call the PCR reads. The sample has about 8,000 clones; roughly 24% are singletons. None of the patients had undergone any treatment ahead of thyroid surgery. As to this clone: Antigen: not known.

The TCR was taken from a female donor with papillary thyroid cancer or a benign thyroid nodule (not recorded which). Some clones in this sample may be carry-over from other donors' samples. The chain combines TRBV5-4 with TRBJ2-1, with TRBD2 identical over 9 bases. The specimen was tumor tissue. This CDR3 reads CASSLGGRADNEQFF. The DNA of the CDR3 is TGTGCCAGCAGCTTAGGCGGGAGGGCCGACAATGAGCAGTTCTTC.